Described below is a single T cell receptor (beta chain) sequence and its context. No antigen is known for it. The length of the CDR3 is 14 residues. Trimming removed 7 bases from V and 1 base from J, with 12 bases in between. Germline V gene lookup returns CDR1 MNHNY and CDR2 SVGAGI (reference sequence). All the patients suffered relapse after autologous stem cell transplantation, and brentuximab vedotin exposure differed. This sample is drawn from a study of PD-1 blockade in classical Hodgkin lymphoma. The study, taken as a whole, reports: Newly diagnosed patients had diversity similar to the baseline diversity of complete responders. After ASCT, patients who started nivolumab under 1 year later were excluded. By C4D1, CD4+ diversity increased significantly, especially in complete responders.

Method: immunoSEQ multiplex PCR; TCRdb's copy keeps in-frame clones and lacks some. The sample has roughly 81,000 clones; about nine tenths are singletons. Sequencing used peripheral blood mononuclear cells (PBMCs), obtained before the second cycle of nivolumab. The chain joins TRBV6-6 to TRBJ2-3; D is unresolved. The clonotype was recovered from a human donor with classical Hodgkin lymphoma. The CDR3 DNA follows: TGTGCCAGCACGCTGCGATCTGGCACAGATACGCAGTATTTT. Translated, it gives CASTLRSGTDTQYF.